One and the same sample provided the 30 T cell receptor beta chains below, sequenced in a study of blood T cell repertoires in COVID-19. The assay was immunoSEQ multiplex PCR, and TCRdb's table has in-frame clones only and misses some. The sample holds approximately 400,000 clones, roughly 90% seen once. The sample was PBMCs or T cells enriched from blood (not recorded which). The receptors stem from a woman in her thirties or forties who had been exposed to COVID-19.

This rearrangement joins TRBV30 to TRBJ1-5; 7 bases agree with TRBD1. Germline CDR1 GTSNPN, CDR2 SVGIG (reference sequence). The CDR3 consists of 13 residues. J lost 6 bases, V lost 3 bases, and 5 bases had no gene match. The CDR3 bases are TGTGCCTGGAGGGGACAGTGGGGTCAGCCCCAGCATTTT. Translation: CAWRGQWGQPQHF.

This clone has only one observation. The chain carries TRBV30 and TRBJ1-3; D uncertain. The CDR3 contains 14 residues. Per germline, CDR1 GTSNPN and CDR2 SVGIG (reference sequence). V was pared by 0 bases and J by 2 bases, with 8 bases between. The CDR3 here is CAWSVLTTGNTIYF. CDR3 sequence (DNA): TGTGCCTGGAGTGTACTGACAACTGGAAACACCATATATTTT.

The chain combines TRBV18 with TRBJ2-5; 10 positions agree with TRBD1. This CDR3 spans 16 amino acids. Germline assignment: CDR1 KGHSH and CDR2 LQKENI. Losses at the gene ends were 2 bases for V and 0 bases for J; bases not matched to a gene: 3. The CDR3 DNA reads as TGTGCCAGCTCACCAGTGGGACAGGGGTACCAAGAGACCCAGTACTTC. Protein: CASSPVGQGYQETQYF.

V is TRBV30 and J is TRBJ1-6, with D unresolved. V shed 5 bases and J shed 10 bases, with 15 bases lying between them. This CDR3 comprises 13 residues. CDR1 is GTSNPN and CDR2 is SVGIG in the germline V gene (reference sequence). The CDR3 region is CAWWPGTESPLHF. The DNA for the CDR3 is TGTGCCTGGTGGCCGGGTACGGAGTCACCCCTCCACTTT.

This clone showed up just once. The chain has TRBV9 and TRBJ1-2; 9 nucleotides line up with TRBD1. With V trimmed by 0 bases and J by 7 bases, 7 bases remained unmatched. The CDR3 has 15 amino acids. Germline V lookup: CDR1 SGDLS, CDR2 YYNGEE. DNA of the CDR3: TGTGCCAGCAGCGTAGATGGACAGGGGTTTCGTGGCTACACCTTC. This sequence encodes CASSVDGQGFRGYTF.

This chain connects TRBV30 to TRBJ1-1; D possibly corresponds to TRBD1 (6 bases). This CDR3 comprises 16 residues. CDR1 GTSNPN and CDR2 SVGIG come from the germline V gene (reference sequence). V lost 1 base and J lost 1, with 16 bases in between. CDR3 region: CAWSALLGARNTEAFF. The CDR3 coding sequence is TGTGCCTGGAGTGCGCTTCTGGGGGCGCGGAACACTGAAGCTTTCTTT.

This clone came up a few times. The V and J genes are TRBV29-1 and TRBJ2-1; TRBD1 agrees at 12 bases. V lost 6 bases, J lost 8 bases, and 5 bases stayed unmatched. The length of the CDR3 is 13 residues. CDR1 and CDR2 (germline): SQVTM, ANQGSEA. For the CDR3, the DNA is TGCAGCGTCCGGGACAGGGGGCCTGATGAGCAGTTCTTC. This sequence encodes CSVRDRGPDEQFF.

The chain uses TRBV12-3 or TRBV12-4 and TRBJ2-7; weak D call: TRBD2 (6 bases). The CDR3 loop spans 13 amino acids. Trimming cost V 6 bases and J 4 bases, with 13 bases left between them. CDR3 DNA sequence: TGTGCCAGCAGAGTGGGGGGAGAATACGAGCAGTACTTC. It yields the protein CASRVGGEYEQYF.

V usage is TRBV2 and J usage is TRBJ1-2; a weak D match, TRBD1 (5 bases). This CDR3 region has 15 residues. Germline CDR1 SNHLY, CDR2 FYNNEI. V lost 8 bases and J 8 bases, leaving 24 bases between the germline ends. The CDR3 nucleotides read TGTGCCAGCGTAGTGGGCGGGGACTTCGCTTCGGGCTACACCTTC. Translated: CASVVGGDFASGYTF.

The CDR3 region is CASSFGAEAFF. The CDR3 region has the DNA TGTGCCAGCAGTTTCGGGGCTGAAGCTTTCTTT. V usage is TRBV12-3 or TRBV12-4 and J usage is TRBJ1-1; D unresolved. The CDR3 sequence is 11 residues long. The V and J ends lost 3 bases and 6 bases respectively, with 5 bases between them.

This chain uses TRBV4-3 with TRBJ1-6; 9 nucleotides agree with TRBD1. CDR3 size: 15 residues. V dropped 2 bases and J dropped 7; count of bases not matched to a gene: 3. Germline CDR1 is LGHNA and CDR2 is YSLEER. The CDR3 sequence is CASSQYTGGNSPLHF. CDR3 nucleotides: TGCGCCAGCAGCCAATATACAGGGGGCAATTCACCCCTCCACTTT.

The J gene is TRBJ1-5, the V gene TRBV20-1, with a possible D match to TRBD1 (5 bases). Trimming pared 3 bases from V and 7 bases from J, leaving 13 bases between. The germline V gene encodes CDR1 DFQATT and CDR2 SNEGSKA (reference sequence). The CDR3 length is 13 residues. CDR3 bases: TGCAGTGCTAGTGGCAGGGTTGGCCAGCCCCAGCATTTT. It specifies CSASGRVGQPQHF.

CDR3 region: CASSLKGTGFTGELFF. The CDR3 coding sequence is TGCGCCAGCAGCTTGAAGGGGACAGGGTTCACCGGGGAGCTGTTTTTT. The J gene is TRBJ2-2, the V gene TRBV5-1, with TRBD1 identical over 9 bases. CDR1 and CDR2 from the germline V gene are SGHRS and YFSETQ. V lost 1 base and J lost 4; bases outside the gene matches: 5. This CDR3 comprises 16 residues.

The V and J genes are TRBV24-1 and TRBJ2-3; 10 bases align to TRBD1. There are 15 residues in the CDR3. Germline CDR1 is KGHDR and CDR2 is SFDVKD. The J segment lost 7 bases and the V segment lost 1 base, leaving 4 bases of the junction unmatched. The CDR3 region has the DNA TGTGCCACCAGTGATTTCAGGACAGGGGGGAATACGCAGTATTTT. Encoded protein: CATSDFRTGGNTQYF.

The chain carries TRBV6-4 and TRBJ1-2; D ambiguous. The CDR3 covers 14 residues. Per germline, CDR1 MRHNA and CDR2 SNTAGT. V was cut by 6 bases and J by 4 bases, with 15 bases left in between. The CDR3 DNA sequence: TGTGCCAGCAGGCCGGCTGGCGGCCTCTATGGCTACACCTTC. Protein sequence: CASRPAGGLYGYTF.

This chain links TRBV28 with TRBJ1-2; 11 bases match TRBD1. Trimming at V came to 5 bases and at J to 4 bases, leaving 6 bases not matched to a gene. Germline-derived CDR1 and CDR2 are MDHEN and SYDVKM. The CDR3 length is 15 residues. CDR3 loop: CASSVPGQGVYGYTF. The DNA for the CDR3 is TGTGCCAGCAGTGTACCGGGACAGGGGGTCTATGGCTACACCTTC.

This chain uses TRBV6-2 or TRBV6-3 with TRBJ2-1, with 8 bases fitting TRBD2. The CDR3 is made up of 17 amino acids. With V trimmed by 2 bases and J by 9 bases, 15 bases remained unmatched. Germline assignment: CDR1 MNHEY and CDR2 SVGEGT. CDR3 coding DNA: TGTGCCAGCAGTTACCCGGCTAGCGGGTATGGTTCGCGTGAGCAGTTCTTC. Protein: CASSYPASGYGSREQFF.

On this clone: This sample also contains other DNA sequences that code for the same CDR3. The V gene is TRBV30, the J gene TRBJ1-5; D might be TRBD1 (5 bases). CDR3 length equals 14 residues. Trimming stripped 3 bases from V and 0 bases from J, with 9 bases between. The germline gives CDR1 GTSNPN, CDR2 SVGIG (reference sequence). The CDR3 coding sequence is TGTGCCTGGAGGTTGGGGGGTAGCAATCAGCCCCAGCATTTT. Translation: CAWRLGGSNQPQHF.

This clone turned up a few times. CDR3 residues: CAWSDISRLPGIYEQYF. The DNA of the CDR3 is TGTGCCTGGAGTGACATTTCCCGTCTCCCAGGGATCTACGAGCAGTACTTC. J is TRBJ2-7 and V is TRBV30; D may be TRBD1 (5 bases). The germline V and J ends were trimmed by 1 base and 3 bases, with 22 bases remaining between them. The length of the CDR3 is 17 residues. CDR1 and CDR2 (germline): GTSNPN, SVGIG (reference sequence).

The chain carries TRBV9 and TRBJ2-7; D unclear. Per germline, CDR1 SGDLS and CDR2 YYNGEE. This CDR3 is 14 amino acids long. V was shortened by 0 bases and J by 0 bases, with 7 bases between the two germline ends. CDR3 bases: TGTGCCAGCAGCGTAGAATCAGTCTCCTACGAGCAGTACTTC. Residues: CASSVESVSYEQYF.

The J gene is TRBJ2-6, the V gene TRBV12-3 or TRBV12-4, with D tentatively TRBD2 (6 bases). The V and J ends lost 11 bases and 2 bases respectively, with 10 bases between them. CDR3 length equals 13 residues. CDR3 DNA: TGTGCCGAAAGGACTACTGGGGCCAACGTCCTGACTTTC. Protein product: CAERTTGANVLTF.

This chain joins TRBV11-3 and TRBJ2-1; D may be TRBD1 (6 bases). This CDR3 has 13 amino acids. V was clipped by 5 bases and J by 3 bases, with 8 bases between them. Germline V gene lookup returns CDR1 SGHNT and CDR2 YENEEA. CDR3 sequence reads: CASSAQGYNEQFF. DNA for the CDR3: TGTGCCAGCAGCGCACAGGGCTACAATGAGCAGTTCTTC.

J is TRBJ1-1 and V is TRBV19; D is undetermined. CDR1 and CDR2 from the germline V gene are LNHDA and SQIVND (reference sequence). This CDR3 has 14 amino acids. The germline V and J ends were trimmed by 1 base and 5 bases, with 11 bases remaining between them. The CDR3 DNA sequence: TGTGCCAGTAGTATAGGGGGAGAGAGGACTGAAGCTTTCTTT. Translating gives CASSIGGERTEAFF.

The chain recombines TRBV5-1 with TRBJ1-3; 9 bases are shared with TRBD1. The CDR3 has 17 amino acids. Trimming cost V 0 bases and J 2 bases; bases outside gene matches: 6. Germline V CDR1 and CDR2: SGHRS, YFSETQ. Here the CDR3 DNA reads TGCGCCAGCAGCTTGGAGACAGGGGGAAAAACTGGAAACACCATATATTTT. It translates to CASSLETGGKTGNTIYF.

The rearrangement joins TRBV29-1 to TRBJ2-1, with 9 nucleotides matching TRBD2. The CDR3 is made up of 14 amino acids. CDR1 SQVTM and CDR2 ANQGSEA come from the germline V gene. The J segment lost 2 bases and the V segment lost 3 bases, leaving 2 bases of the junction unmatched. CDR3 sequence reads: CSVEASGTYNEQFF. Here the CDR3 DNA reads TGCAGCGTTGAGGCTAGCGGGACCTACAATGAGCAGTTCTTC.

This chain connects TRBV19 to TRBJ1-2, with D unresolved. This CDR3 is built from 15 residues. V gave up 5 bases and J gave up 3 bases, with 16 bases separating them. Germline lookup yields CDR1 LNHDA and CDR2 SQIVND (reference sequence). The DNA of the CDR3 is TGTGCCAGTAGTCCCAGTAAACGGGGAGACTATGGCTACACCTTC. Translation: CASSPSKRGDYGYTF.

The chain is built from TRBV3-1 (or the pseudogene TRBV3-2) and TRBJ1-2; 8 nucleotides match TRBD1. The V and J ends lost 4 bases and 8 bases, in that order; junction bases with no gene match: 9. Germline-derived CDR1 and CDR2 are LGHDT and YNNKEL (reference sequence). This CDR3 contains 14 residues. CDR3 residues: CASSPRETGVGYTF. CDR3 bases: TGTGCCAGCAGCCCTAGAGAGACAGGGGTAGGCTACACCTTC.

This chain joins TRBV19 and TRBJ1-2; D is perhaps TRBD1 (5 bases). The CDR3 consists of 13 residues. Trimming removed 5 bases at V and 3 bases at J, with 10 bases between. Per germline, CDR1 LNHDA and CDR2 SQIVND (reference sequence). The CDR3 region is CASSQGVDYGYTF. CDR3 bases: TGTGCCAGTAGTCAAGGGGTTGACTATGGCTACACCTTC.

This clone was recorded once. This chain uses TRBV6-5 with TRBJ2-5; 10 bases line up with TRBD2. V shed 5 bases, J shed 4 bases, and the junction held 7 bases outside the gene matches. The CDR3 totals 15 residues. The V gene's germline CDR1 is MNHEY and CDR2 SVGAGI. The CDR3 DNA is TGTGCCAGCAGTCGAGCGGGGGGGCCCGGAGAGACCCAGTACTTC. As protein: CASSRAGGPGETQYF.

J is TRBJ2-1 and V is TRBV27; 7 bases match TRBD2. CDR1 MNHEY and CDR2 SMNVEV come from the germline V gene (reference sequence). The length of the CDR3 is 16 residues. V dropped 5 bases and J dropped 3; count of bases not matched to a gene: 10. CDR3 DNA: TGTGCCAGCAGTCAGTGGGGGACTACTATCTACAATGAGCAGTTCTTC. Protein: CASSQWGTTIYNEQFF.